The 9 T cell receptor beta chains below were found in one sample sequenced in a study of shared clonotypes between healthy human individuals. The table came from immunoSEQ multiplex PCR; TCRdb's copy has only in-frame clones and leaves some out. The table has approximately 500,000 clones, 81% seen once. Sample: PBMCs. These receptor sequences come from a woman aged 40 to 50 in good health. Some clones in this sample may be carry-over from other donors' samples.

V and J are TRBV9 and TRBJ2-5; TRBD2 matches 11 bases. V trimming: 4 bases; J trimming: 2 bases; junction bases outside the gene matches: 4. This CDR3 is 15 amino acids long. The germline gives CDR1 SGDLS, CDR2 YYNGEE. CDR3 in DNA: TGTGCCAGCAGCATGGGACTAGCGGTTCAAGAGACCCAGTACTTC. It specifies CASSMGLAVQETQYF.

About this clone itself: A read error may be the cause here, since a much bigger clone is one base away. The rearrangement uses TRBV25-1 and TRBJ2-3; D is undetermined. Germline loops: CDR1 MGHDK, CDR2 SYGVNS. Trimming removed 4 bases at V and 0 bases at J, with 5 bases between. CDR3 length: 13 residues. This CDR3 reads CASSGDSTDTQYF. The CDR3 nucleotides read TGTGCCAGCAGTGGAGACAGCACAGATACGCAGTATTTT.

J is TRBJ2-7 and V is TRBV5-4; TRBD2 is a possible D gene (6 bases). Per the germline V gene, CDR1 is SGHNT and CDR2 is YYREEE (reference sequence). V lost 5 bases and J lost 3, with 30 bases in between. CDR3 length: 19 residues. The CDR3 spells CASSLVGAGRSRGVYEQYF. CDR3 nucleotides: TGTGCCAGCAGTTTAGTAGGGGCGGGAAGATCCCGTGGAGTCTACGAGCAGTACTTC.

About this clone itself: It is likely a read error: a sequence one base away is far more abundant. The same CDR3 is also encoded by other DNA sequences in this sample. The V gene is TRBV7-8, the J gene TRBJ2-7; no definite D call. The CDR3 runs to 13 residues. Germline-derived CDR1 and CDR2 are SGHVS and FQNEAQ. Trimming took 1 base from V and 3 from J, leaving 7 bases between them. The CDR3: CASSLVPYYEQYF. CDR3 nucleotide sequence: TGTGCCAGCAGCTTAGTCCCATACTACGAGCAGTACTTC.

This rearrangement joins TRBV11-2 to TRBJ2-3; maybe TRBD1 (6 bases). The germline gives CDR1 SGHAT, CDR2 FQNNGV. The CDR3 is 15 residues long. V was clipped by 0 bases and J by 5 bases, with 12 bases between them. CDR3 region: CASSLEADRRDTQYF. For the CDR3, the DNA is TGTGCCAGCAGCTTAGAGGCGGACAGAAGAGATACGCAGTATTTT.

The chain couples TRBV2 to TRBJ1-1; D ambiguous. V was trimmed by 7 bases and J by 4 bases, leaving 7 bases between them. The CDR3 loop spans 11 amino acids. Germline CDR1 reads SNHLY; CDR2 reads FYNNEI. CDR3: CASKGVTEAFF. DNA of the CDR3: TGTGCCAGCAAAGGAGTCACTGAAGCTTTCTTT.

V gene TRBV5-6 combines with J gene TRBJ2-3; D gene unclear. V lost 0 bases and J lost 5, with 7 bases in between. Germline V CDR1 and CDR2: SGHDT, YYEEEE. The CDR3 consists of 13 residues. CDR3 DNA sequence: TGTGCCAGCAGCTTGGTTTCTGGAGATACGCAGTATTTT. Translating it yields CASSLVSGDTQYF.

On this clone: A far larger clone is a single base away, which makes a read error likely. This chain uses TRBV30 with TRBJ1-3; D may be TRBD1 (6 bases). Trimming left V 7 bases short and J 2 bases short, with 18 bases between. The CDR3 is 15 amino acids. Germline V gene lookup returns CDR1 GTSNPN and CDR2 SVGIG (reference sequence). CDR3 amino acids: CALSRRGLAGNTIYF. In DNA, the CDR3 is TGTGCCTTGAGCCGAAGGGGGTTAGCTGGAAACACCATATATTTT.

The chain combines TRBV19 with TRBJ1-5; tentatively, D is TRBD1 (5 bases). Trimming took off 3 bases at V and 6 bases at J, with 15 bases between the two ends. The germline V gene has CDR1 LNHDA and CDR2 SQIVND (reference sequence). The CDR3 length is 15 residues. CDR3 nucleotide sequence: TGTGCCAGTAGTATCACGCAGGGTGGCCCTCAGCCCCAGCATTTT. It is translated as CASSITQGGPQPQHF. Filled out from reference TRBV19 and TRBJ1-5, the complete variable domain reads DGGITQSPKYLFRKEGQNVTLSCEQNLNHDAMYWYRQDPGQGLRLIYYSQIVNDFQKGDIAEGYSVSREKKESFPLTVTSAQKNPTAFYLCASSITQGGPQPQHFGDGTRLSIL.